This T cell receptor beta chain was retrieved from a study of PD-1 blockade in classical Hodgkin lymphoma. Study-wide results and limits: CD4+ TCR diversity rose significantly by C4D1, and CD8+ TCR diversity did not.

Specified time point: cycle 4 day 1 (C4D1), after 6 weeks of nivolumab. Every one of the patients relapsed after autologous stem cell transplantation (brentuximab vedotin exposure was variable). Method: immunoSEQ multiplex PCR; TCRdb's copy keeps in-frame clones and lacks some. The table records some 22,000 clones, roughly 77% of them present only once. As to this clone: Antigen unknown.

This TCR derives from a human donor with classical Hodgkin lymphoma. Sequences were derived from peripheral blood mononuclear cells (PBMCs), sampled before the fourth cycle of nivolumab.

As DNA, the CDR3 is TGTGCCAGCAGCCAAGCTAGCCCAATCACAGATACGCAGTATTTT. This translates into CASSQASPITDTQYF. The genes are TRBV14 and TRBJ2-3, with TRBD2 as a possible D gene (5 bases). V was trimmed by 1 base and J by 2 bases, leaving 10 bases between them. The CDR3 is 15 residues long. Germline V CDR1 and CDR2: SGHDN, FVKESK.